The 21 T cell receptor beta chains given below trace back to one sample, sequenced in a study of cytomegalovirus exposure and HLA in healthy donors. Amplification used 60 Vbeta primers and 13 Jbeta primers. TCRdb's table, derived via immunoSEQ multiplex PCR, lists solely in-frame clones and lacks some. The table includes 150,000 to 200,000 clones, 75% to 90% detected once. Sequenced: PBMCs. These receptors all stem from a woman aged 18 to 35 in good health and CMV-seronegative.

This clone was observed a few times. The chain uses TRBV19 and TRBJ1-1; D remains ambiguous. This CDR3 has 15 residues. From germline, CDR1 is LNHDA and CDR2 SQIVND (reference sequence). V was clipped by 2 bases and J by 0 bases, with 10 bases between them. The CDR3 is CASSISAGVNTEAFF. In nucleotides, the CDR3 is TGTGCCAGTAGTATATCGGCCGGAGTGAACACTGAAGCTTTCTTT.

This rearrangement joins TRBV6-5 to TRBJ1-2; 7 nucleotides agree with TRBD1. Germline V gene lookup returns CDR1 MNHEY and CDR2 SVGAGI. V dropped 6 bases and J dropped 8; count of bases not matched to a gene: 12. This CDR3 has 14 amino acids. Written as DNA, the CDR3 is TGTGCCAGCAGCTATGACAGGGTGATCAGCGGCTACACCTTC. It is translated as CASSYDRVISGYTF.

J is TRBJ2-5 and V is TRBV28; 8 bases match TRBD2. The CDR3 loop spans 15 amino acids. Looked up from germline, CDR1 is MDHEN and CDR2 is SYDVKM. The junction had 5 bases not matched to a gene; V was cut back by 3 bases and J by 2 bases. The CDR3 DNA reads as TGTGCCAGCAGTTTCCCTAGCGGGCCGCAAGAGACCCAGTACTTC. Residues: CASSFPSGPQETQYF.

The rearrangement uses TRBV6-4 and TRBJ2-7; 11 positions agree with TRBD2. Germline V CDR1 and CDR2: MRHNA, SNTAGT. Germline trimming cut 7 bases from V and 4 bases from J; bases unmatched to any gene: 3. This CDR3 is 13 amino acids long. The CDR3 reads CASMTSGKYEQYF. CDR3 in DNA: TGTGCCAGCATGACTAGCGGGAAGTACGAGCAGTACTTC.

The chain joins TRBV28 to TRBJ1-2; the D gene is possibly TRBD1 (5 bases). Germline V gives CDR1 MDHEN, CDR2 SYDVKM. V was shortened by 3 bases and J by 4 bases, with 9 bases between the two germline ends. CDR3 length equals 13 residues. This chain's CDR3 is CASSFLGGYGYTF. The CDR3 DNA reads TGTGCCAGCAGTTTCCTGGGGGGCTATGGCTACACCTTC.

This chain joins TRBV19 and TRBJ2-1; TRBD2 aligns across 9 bases. The CDR3 runs to 13 residues. The V gene's germline CDR1 is LNHDA and CDR2 SQIVND (reference sequence). The ends lost 4 bases at V and 5 bases at J; junction bases unmatched: 0. CDR3 region: CASSRLADNEQFF. CDR3 in DNA: TGTGCCAGTAGTAGACTAGCGGACAATGAGCAGTTCTTC.

The chain links TRBV5-1 to TRBJ2-1; 8 bases map to TRBD1. In germline, CDR1 is SGHRS, CDR2 YFSETQ. V trimming: 2 bases; J trimming: 10 bases; junction bases outside the gene matches: 11. The length of the CDR3 is 15 residues. The CDR3: CASSLNRGVGSEQFF. As DNA, the CDR3 is TGCGCCAGCAGCTTAAACAGGGGGGTTGGGTCGGAGCAGTTCTTC.

The CDR3 reads CASSSPRLVTYEQYF. The CDR3 DNA is TGTGCCAGCAGTTCCCCTAGACTTGTTACCTACGAGCAGTACTTC. V and J are TRBV6-5 and TRBJ2-7; D gene unclear. Deletions cut 4 bases from V and 2 bases from J, with 15 bases between. This CDR3 has 15 amino acids. CDR1 is MNHEY, CDR2 SVGAGI, per germline.

The chain links TRBV6-5 to TRBJ2-5; maybe TRBD1 (5 bases). TRBJ2-7 matches the DNA end more closely, so the J call is doubtful. The length of the CDR3 is 14 residues. Germline assignment: CDR1 MNHEY and CDR2 SVGAGI. The CDR3 DNA is TGTGCCAGCAGTTACGACAGACTTCCTAACGAGCAGTACTTC. This codes for CASSYDRLPNEQYF.

The chain is built from TRBV9 and TRBJ2-5; 9 bases agree with TRBD2. The V gene end was trimmed by 2 bases and the J gene end by 5 bases; junction bases not matched to a gene: 7. Germline values: CDR1 SGDLS, CDR2 YYNGEE. The CDR3 totals 15 residues. The DNA of the CDR3 is TGTGCCAGCAGCGTGACTAGCGGTCTTGGGGAGACCCAGTACTTC. Translated, it gives CASSVTSGLGETQYF.

The chain links TRBV5-4 to TRBJ2-5, with D tentatively TRBD2 (7 bases). The CDR3 totals 19 residues. Germline values: CDR1 SGHNT, CDR2 YYREEE (reference sequence). V gave up 4 bases and J gave up 5 bases, with 30 bases separating them. This CDR3 is CASSRPGLHSSAQGETQYF. Written as DNA, the CDR3 is TGTGCCAGCAGCCGACCGGGACTACATTCTTCCGCCCAGGGGGAGACCCAGTACTTC.

The chain carries TRBV28 and TRBJ1-3; D perhaps matches TRBD1 (5 bases). Germline loops: CDR1 MDHEN, CDR2 SYDVKM. The V gene lost 3 bases and the J gene lost 8 bases, with 11 bases spanning the gap. The CDR3 is 13 amino acids. The CDR3 nucleotides read TGTGCCAGCAGTTTGGGCAGGGAATACACCATATATTTT. The encoded protein is CASSLGREYTIYF.

The chain links TRBV5-5 to TRBJ2-7; D may be TRBD1 (5 bases). V lost 3 bases, J lost 0 bases, and 13 bases lay in between. The CDR3 sequence is 15 residues long. Germline V gene lookup returns CDR1 SGHKS and CDR2 YYEKEE (reference sequence). CDR3 in DNA: TGTGCCAGCAGCTCTAGGACATTGCTCTCCTACGAGCAGTACTTC. Translation gives CASSSRTLLSYEQYF.

The chain links TRBV28 to TRBJ2-7; 9 bases agree with TRBD2. V shed 6 bases and J 3 bases; nucleotides not matched to a gene: 6. This CDR3 is 14 amino acids long. Germline V gives CDR1 MDHEN, CDR2 SYDVKM. The CDR3 loop is CASRSGLAHYEQYF. Written as DNA, the CDR3 is TGTGCCAGCAGATCCGGACTAGCGCACTACGAGCAGTACTTC.

The chain couples TRBV6-1 to TRBJ2-1; TRBD2 might be the D (6 bases). V shed 3 bases and J shed 4 bases, with 13 bases lying between them. From germline, CDR1 is MNHNS and CDR2 SASEGT. This CDR3 is built from 15 residues. CDR3 loop: CASSDPGRGYNEQFF. In DNA, the CDR3 is TGTGCCAGCAGTGATCCGGGGCGGGGATACAATGAGCAGTTCTTC.

V gene TRBV28 combines with J gene TRBJ1-5; possibly TRBD1 for D (5 bases). Germline-derived CDR1 and CDR2 are MDHEN and SYDVKM. V was cut by 6 bases and J by 5 bases, with 17 bases left in between. CDR3 length: 15 residues. The CDR3 nucleotides read TGTGCCAGCAGACCCTACGGGGGGACGGATCAGCCCCAGCATTTT. Translation: CASRPYGGTDQPQHF.

J is TRBJ2-1 and V is TRBV9; 9 positions match TRBD2. The length of the CDR3 is 15 residues. Germline V CDR1 and CDR2: SGDLS, YYNGEE. Unmatched junction bases numbered 9, after V lost 3 bases and J lost 8 bases. The CDR3 DNA follows: TGTGCCAGCAGCGAAACTCCGGGACTAGCCTATGAGCAGTTCTTC. Translating it yields CASSETPGLAYEQFF. The full variable domain, completed using reference TRBV9 and TRBJ2-1, is DSGVTQTPKHLITATGQRVTLRCSPRSGDLSVYWYQQSLDQGLQFLIQYYNGEERAKGNILERFSAQQFPDLHSELNLSSLELGDSALYFCASSETPGLAYEQFFGPGTRLTVL.

There are a few counts of this clone. CDR3 bases: TGTGCCAGCGGGCGGACTAGCGGGGGGTTGAGGGAGCAGTACTTC. It encodes CASGRTSGGLREQYF. The chain couples TRBV6-1 to TRBJ2-7, with 14 nucleotides matching TRBD2. Per the germline V gene, CDR1 is MNHNS and CDR2 is SASEGT. Germline trimming cut 8 bases from V and 7 bases from J; bases unmatched to any gene: 10. The CDR3 totals 15 residues.

The rearrangement links TRBV6-1 to TRBJ2-7; D uncertain. V was clipped by 2 bases and J by 5 bases, with 4 bases between them. Germline CDR1 MNHNS, CDR2 SASEGT. The CDR3 spans 11 residues. Here the CDR3 reads CASSEFNEQYF. CDR3 in DNA: TGTGCCAGCAGTGAATTCAACGAGCAGTACTTC.

This sequence joins TRBV2 and TRBJ1-1; the D gene is possibly TRBD1 (6 bases). This CDR3 contains 14 residues. Germline CDR1 and CDR2: SNHLY and FYNNEI. V lost 4 bases and J lost 7, with 16 bases in between. The CDR3 nucleotides are TGTGCCAGCAGTGGAGACAGGACAGCAGATGAAGCTTTCTTT. Amino acids: CASSGDRTADEAFF.

This clone was observed a few times. The chain combines TRBV27 with TRBJ2-3, with 14 nucleotides matching TRBD2. V gave up 2 bases and J gave up 5 bases; unmatched junction bases: 6. This CDR3 comprises 17 residues. CDR1 MNHEY and CDR2 SMNVEV come from the germline V gene (reference sequence). The DNA for the CDR3 is TGTGCCAGCAGTTTAGCGGGACTAGCGGGAGATATAGATACGCAGTATTTT. Translating gives CASSLAGLAGDIDTQYF.